This TCR beta chain was captured by sequencing in a study of shared clonotypes between healthy human individuals. In the study overall: Three CD4 naive, three CD4 memory, two CD8 naive and one CD8 memory plate were used per donor. General observations from the study: Sequencing depth was a factor that was expected to affect clonotype sharing among donors.

TCRdb keeps only in-frame clones here, not all; method: immunoSEQ multiplex PCR. The table has about a million clones, around 77% seen once. The CDR3 is 14 residues long. The germline CDR1 and CDR2 sequences are MNHNY and SVGAGI (reference sequence). V was shortened by 2 bases and J by 0 bases, with 6 bases between the two germline ends. Turning to this clone: Its specificity is unknown.

Sequenced input: memory CD4+ T cells from PBMCs. Sample subset: CD45RA-negative fraction. The TCR comes from a man aged 18 to 29 in good health. Some clones in this sample may be carry-over from other donors' samples. The V gene is TRBV6-6, the J gene TRBJ2-3; D is unresolved. In nucleotides, the CDR3 is TGTGCCAGCAGTTACGTGGGAAGCACAGATACGCAGTATTTT. Translated, it gives CASSYVGSTDTQYF.